One sample yielded the 10 T cell receptor beta chains listed below, sequenced in a study of Ad26.COV2.S vaccination and SARS-CoV-2 variants. Using immunoSEQ multiplex PCR, the repertoire was profiled, and TCRdb retains in-frame clones only, with some absent. The data hold under 95,000 clones, with less than 85% observed a single time. The sample in question was peripheral blood, obtained after recovery from COVID-19. These receptors were taken from a human donor who had recovered from COVID-19.

The chain uses TRBV5-1 and TRBJ2-1, with D unclear. Per germline, CDR1 SGHRS and CDR2 YFSETQ. Trimming pared 0 bases from V and 12 bases from J, leaving 13 bases between. The CDR3 consists of 13 residues. Here the CDR3 DNA reads TGCGCCAGCAGCTTGGATCCCAATCTGCGGCAGTTCTTC. Translating gives CASSLDPNLRQFF. Variable domain in full (rest from reference TRBV5-1 and TRBJ2-1): KAGVTQTPRYLIKTRGQQVTLSCSPISGHRSVSWYQQTPGQGLQFLFEYFSETQRNKGNFPGRFSGRQFSNSRSEMNVSTLELGDSALYLCASSLDPNLRQFFGPGTRLTVL.

The rearrangement uses TRBV24-1 and TRBJ1-1, with unresolved D. The length of the CDR3 is 14 residues. CDR1 and CDR2 (germline): KGHDR, SFDVKD. Between the trimmed V and J ends, which lost 7 bases and 0 bases, there was a span of 11 bases. The CDR3: CATSGGVMNTEAFF. The CDR3 bases are TGTGCCACCAGCGGCGGAGTGATGAACACTGAAGCTTTCTTT.

The chain recombines TRBV6-5 with TRBJ2-3; 7 nucleotides align to TRBD2. The CDR3 loop spans 15 amino acids. With 6 bases clipped from V and 5 bases from J, the junction kept 11 bases outside the gene matches. Germline loops: CDR1 MNHEY, CDR2 SVGAGI. CDR3 sequence: CASRNMRERGDTQYF. The CDR3 nucleotides read TGTGCCAGCAGGAATATGCGGGAGAGGGGAGATACGCAGTATTTT.

The V call is TRBV2, the J call TRBJ1-5; 11 positions match TRBD1. Germline V gene lookup returns CDR1 SNHLY and CDR2 FYNNEI. The CDR3 totals 17 residues. J lost 1 base, V lost 7 bases, and 9 bases had no gene match. The CDR3 region is CASKPGQGEMSNQPQHF. Written as DNA, the CDR3 is TGTGCCAGCAAGCCGGGACAGGGGGAAATGAGCAATCAGCCCCAGCATTTT.

V and J are TRBV5-1 and TRBJ1-1; the D gene is possibly TRBD1 (6 bases). This CDR3 has 15 amino acids. Germline loops: CDR1 SGHRS, CDR2 YFSETQ. Trimming took 5 bases from V and 1 from J, leaving 15 bases between them. In nucleotides, the CDR3 is TGCGCCAGCAGGACGGGGGCAGGGGCGAACACTGAAGCTTTCTTT. Translating it yields CASRTGAGANTEAFF.

The V call is TRBV20-1, the J call TRBJ1-6; D may be TRBD1 (5 bases). The CDR3 is made up of 16 amino acids. Germline loops: CDR1 DFQATT, CDR2 SNEGSKA (reference sequence). V gave up 3 bases and J gave up 9 bases, with 21 bases separating them. CDR3 sequence (DNA): TGCAGTGCTAGTGGTGGGGGTACGATGCTCGGTTCACCCCTCCACTTT. Translated: CSASGGGTMLGSPLHF.

The gene calls are TRBV5-6 and TRBJ1-6; D not certain. CDR1 and CDR2 from the germline V gene are SGHDT and YYEEEE. This CDR3 is 15 amino acids long. Trimming took off 0 bases at V and 1 base at J, with 5 bases between the two ends. The CDR3 bases are TGTGCCAGCAGCTTGGGAGGGTCCTATAATTCACCCCTCCACTTT. Translating gives CASSLGGSYNSPLHF.

This chain connects TRBV24-1 to TRBJ2-5; 12 nucleotides align to TRBD2. The CDR3 extends over 20 amino acids. Germline trimming cut 1 base from V and 2 bases from J; bases unmatched to any gene: 13. Germline V gene sequence: CDR1 KGHDR, CDR2 SFDVKD. The CDR3 sequence is CATSDLGRASGRGGQETQYF. Here the CDR3 DNA reads TGTGCCACCAGTGATTTAGGTCGGGCTAGCGGGAGGGGGGGACAAGAGACCCAGTACTTC.

The chain employs TRBV6-6 and TRBJ1-3; 7 nucleotides agree with TRBD1. Germline CDR1 is MNHNY and CDR2 is SVGAGI (reference sequence). This CDR3 comprises 15 residues. V lost 0 bases and J lost 4; bases outside the gene matches: 3. DNA of the CDR3: TGTGCCAGCAGTTACTCGCGACAGGGCGGAAACACCATATATTTT. Translating gives CASSYSRQGGNTIYF.

The gene calls are TRBV6-5 and TRBJ1-5; 8 bases align to TRBD1. Germline V gene lookup returns CDR1 MNHEY and CDR2 SVGAGI. After removal of 6 bases from V and 4 bases from J, the junction contained 2 bases not matched to a gene. This CDR3 contains 13 residues. CDR3: CASSRDRNQPQHF. DNA for the CDR3: TGTGCCAGCAGCCGGGACAGGAATCAGCCCCAGCATTTT.